This T cell receptor beta chain comes out of a study of blood T cells in healthy people across ages. Whole-study findings and limits: Possibly confounding the expanded clonotype changes was the fact that donor CMV status was unknown.

The CDR3 covers 14 residues. V lost 5 bases to trimming and J lost 11 bases; unmatched junction nucleotides: 7. The germline gives CDR1 MDHEN, CDR2 SYDVKM. Donation came from healthy Caucasian individuals in Russia who were aged about 6 to 95. The use of a sample-barcoded 5' primer and a J-beta primer mix characterized a second PCR of roughly 6 to 11 cycles. Each cDNA molecule, via a template-switch adaptor with 12 random nucleotides, was tagged. TCRdb re-called the 5' RACE reads through MiXCR, storing one row per CDR3 protein. The table records roughly 1,300,000 distinct CDR3 sequences, 45% to 70% of them present only once. In regard to this clonotype: Its target is unknown.

The clonotype was recovered from a man younger than 35 in good health. Sequenced: blood. V usage is TRBV28 and J usage is TRBJ1-6; 9 bases are shared with TRBD1. For the CDR3, the DNA is TGTGCCAGCAGTAGAGGGACAGGGCGGACACCCCTCCACTTT. Its translation is CASSRGTGRTPLHF.